This TCR beta chain derives from a study of identical twins. A word on this clonotype: Its antigen remains unknown.

CDR1 and CDR2 (germline): ENHRY, SYGVKD. The CDR3 covers 14 residues. V was cut by 7 bases and J by 0 bases, with 11 bases left in between. Study-wide points: Cross-sectional statistics, not tracking of the same donors, supported the conclusions. Low generation probability was overrepresented in out-of-frame alpha sequences shared by twins.

MiXCR was run by TCRdb on the 5' RACE reads, yielding one entry per CDR3 protein. This table holds about 480,000 distinct CDR3 sequences, 12% to 15% found once. These same data were also listed under a study on yellow fever vaccine responses in identical twins. That source reports: Twins reportedly appeared to share part of their vaccine T cell response while keeping part individual.

The gene calls are TRBV10-3 and TRBJ2-3; D is ambiguous. Specimen: CD4+ T cells sorted from blood. The sequence derives from a woman aged 18-29 years in good health. The CDR3: CAIKDLPSTDTQYF. CDR3 nucleotide sequence: TGTGCCATCAAAGACCTACCTAGCACAGATACGCAGTATTTT.